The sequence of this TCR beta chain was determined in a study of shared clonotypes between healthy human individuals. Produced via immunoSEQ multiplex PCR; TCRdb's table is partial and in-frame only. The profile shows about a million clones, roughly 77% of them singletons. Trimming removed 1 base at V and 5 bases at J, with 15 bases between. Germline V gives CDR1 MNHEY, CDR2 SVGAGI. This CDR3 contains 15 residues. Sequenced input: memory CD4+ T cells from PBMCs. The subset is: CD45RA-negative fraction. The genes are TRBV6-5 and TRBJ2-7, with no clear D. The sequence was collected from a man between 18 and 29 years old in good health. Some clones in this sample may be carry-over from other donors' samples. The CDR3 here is CASSYFVSNVNEQYF. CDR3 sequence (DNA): TGTGCCAGCAGTTACTTTGTCAGCAACGTTAACGAGCAGTACTTC.